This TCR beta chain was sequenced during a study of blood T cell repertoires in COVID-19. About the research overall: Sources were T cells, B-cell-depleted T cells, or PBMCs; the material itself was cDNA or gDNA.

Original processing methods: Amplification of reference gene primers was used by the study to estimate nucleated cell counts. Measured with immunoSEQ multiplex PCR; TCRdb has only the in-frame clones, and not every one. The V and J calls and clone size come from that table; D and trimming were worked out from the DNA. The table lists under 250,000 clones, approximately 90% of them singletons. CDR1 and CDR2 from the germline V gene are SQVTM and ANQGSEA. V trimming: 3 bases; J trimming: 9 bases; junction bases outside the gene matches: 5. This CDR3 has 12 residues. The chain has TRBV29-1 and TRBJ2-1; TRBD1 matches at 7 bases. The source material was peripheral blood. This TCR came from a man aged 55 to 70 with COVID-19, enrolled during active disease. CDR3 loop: CSVDPGGAEQFF. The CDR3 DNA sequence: TGCAGCGTTGATCCAGGGGGAGCTGAGCAGTTCTTC.